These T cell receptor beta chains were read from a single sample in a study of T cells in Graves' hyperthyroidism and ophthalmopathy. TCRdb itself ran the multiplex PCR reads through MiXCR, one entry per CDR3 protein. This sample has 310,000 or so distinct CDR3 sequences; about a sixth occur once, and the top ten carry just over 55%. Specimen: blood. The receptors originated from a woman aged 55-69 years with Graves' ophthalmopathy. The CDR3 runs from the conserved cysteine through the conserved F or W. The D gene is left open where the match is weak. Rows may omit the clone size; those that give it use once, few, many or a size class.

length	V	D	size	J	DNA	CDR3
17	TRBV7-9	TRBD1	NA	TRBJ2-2	TGTGCCAGCAGCGAAAACCTGGGACAGGGACTTACCGGGGAGCTGTTTTTT	CASSENLGQGLTGELFF
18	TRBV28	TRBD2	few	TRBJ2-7	TGTGCCAGCAGTTTGTTTTTTGCACTAGCGGGAGCCCCGTACGAGCAGTACTTC	CASSLFFALAGAPYEQYF
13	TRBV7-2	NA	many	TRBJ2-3	TGTGCCAGCAGCCCGAAAGGGGGGGATACGCAGTATTTT	CASSPKGGDTQYF
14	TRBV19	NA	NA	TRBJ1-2	TGTGCCAGTAGGTACAGGGCAGCTAACTATGGCTACACCTTC	CASRYRAANYGYTF
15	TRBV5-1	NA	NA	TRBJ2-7	TGCGCCAGCAGATTGGAAGGAGGGGCCCGGGCCGAGCAGTACTTC	CASRLEGGARAEQYF
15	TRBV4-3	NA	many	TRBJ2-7	TGCGCCAGCAGCCGCAAAACAGGGCCCCACTGGGAGCAGTACTTC	CASSRKTGPHWEQYF
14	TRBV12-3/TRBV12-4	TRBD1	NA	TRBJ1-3	TGTGCCACCTCGCAGGGGGCAGCGGGAAACACCATATATTTT	CATSQGAAGNTIYF
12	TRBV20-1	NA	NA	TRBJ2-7	TGCAGTGCTGTGGGGGACGGTTACGAGCAGTACTTC	CSAVGDGYEQYF
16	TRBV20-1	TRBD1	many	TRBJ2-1	TGCAGTGCTAGAGAGAAGGGGGCCATCACCTACAATGAGCAGTTCTTC	CSAREKGAITYNEQFF
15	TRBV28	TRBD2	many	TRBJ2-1	TGTGCCAGCAGTTTACGACTAGCGGGAATCTATGAGCAGTTCTTC	CASSLRLAGIYEQFF
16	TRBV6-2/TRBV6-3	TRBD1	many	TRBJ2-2	TGTGCCAGCACCCGACCCACAGGGGGCGCTTCCGGGGAGCTGTTTTTT	CASTRPTGGASGELFF
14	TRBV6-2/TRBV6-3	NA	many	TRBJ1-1	TGTGCCAGCAGTTACACGGGGTGGCACACTGAAGCTTTCTTT	CASSYTGWHTEAFF
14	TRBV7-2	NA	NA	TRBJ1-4	TGTGCCAGCAGCTTCTCTGGAGAGGGTAAAAAACTGTTTTTT	CASSFSGEGKKLFF
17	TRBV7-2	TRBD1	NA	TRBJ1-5	TGTGCCAGCAGCTTGGGACAGGGCCAGACGAGCAATCAGCCCCAGCATTTT	CASSLGQGQTSNQPQHF
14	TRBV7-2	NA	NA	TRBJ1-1	TGTGCCAGCAGCTGGGGCCCGGACAGCACTGAAGCTTTCTTT	CASSWGPDSTEAFF
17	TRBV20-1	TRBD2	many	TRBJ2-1	TGCAGTGCTACCCCGGGACTAGCGGGAGGGCTCTACAATGAGCAGTTCTTC	CSATPGLAGGLYNEQFF
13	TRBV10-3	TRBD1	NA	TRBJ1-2	TGTGCCATCAACGGGGACAGGGGGTCTGGCTACACCTTC	CAINGDRGSGYTF
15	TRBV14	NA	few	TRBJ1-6	TGTGCCAGCAGCCAAGGGAGGACGGTTCGGGGACCCCTCCACTTT	CASSQGRTVRGPLHF
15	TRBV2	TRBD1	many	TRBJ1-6	TGTGCCAGCAGTTTACCACAGGGGGCCGGCTCACCCCTCCACTTT	CASSLPQGAGSPLHF
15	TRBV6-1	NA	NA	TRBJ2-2	TGTGCCAGCAGTCGCGAGCCCCAGGGCACCGGGGAGCTGTTTTTT	CASSREPQGTGELFF
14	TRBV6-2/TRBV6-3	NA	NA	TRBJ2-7	TGTGCCAGCAGTCTCCGGGTCCCTGGAACCGGGCAGTACTTC	CASSLRVPGTGQYF
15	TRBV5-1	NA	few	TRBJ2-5	TGCGCCAGCAGCACCTCCACCGGGGCCCCAGAGACCCAGTACTTC	CASSTSTGAPETQYF
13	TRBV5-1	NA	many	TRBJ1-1	TGTGCCAGCAGCTTAGTAGCAGGCACTGAAGCTTTCTTT	CASSLVAGTEAFF
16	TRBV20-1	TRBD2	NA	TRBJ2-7	TGCAGTGCTAGTCACCCTAGCGGGAGGGCCCCTAACGAGCAGTACTTC	CSASHPSGRAPNEQYF
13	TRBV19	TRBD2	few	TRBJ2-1	TGTGCCAGTAGTCACAGAAGCGGGGGCCCGCTGTTCTTC	CASSHRSGGPLFF
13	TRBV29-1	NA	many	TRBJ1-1	TGCAGCGTTGAAACAGGCCTGAACACTGAAGCTTTCTTT	CSVETGLNTEAFF
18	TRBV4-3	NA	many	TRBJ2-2	TGCGCCAGCAGCCAAGAGAGCACCGGGATGGTGAACACCGGGGAGCTGTTTTTT	CASSQESTGMVNTGELFF
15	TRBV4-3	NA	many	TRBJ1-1	TGCGCCAGCAGCCAAGATCAACGGATGAACACTGAAGCTTTCTTT	CASSQDQRMNTEAFF
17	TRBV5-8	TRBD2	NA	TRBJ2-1	TGTGCCAGCAGCTGGGGCCCTCAAGCGGGAACCTACAATGAGCAGTTCTTC	CASSWGPQAGTYNEQFF
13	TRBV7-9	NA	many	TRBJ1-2	TGTGCCAGCAGCGTGGGCGGGGGCAAAGGCTACACCTTC	CASSVGGGKGYTF
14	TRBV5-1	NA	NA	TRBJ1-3	TGCGCCAGCAGCTCCGAACCGTCTGGAAACACCATATATTTT	CASSSEPSGNTIYF
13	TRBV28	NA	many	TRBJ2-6	TGTGCCAGCAGGACTTCTGGGGCCAACGTCCTGACTTTC	CASRTSGANVLTF
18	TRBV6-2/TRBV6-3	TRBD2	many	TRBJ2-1	TGTGCCAGCAGTTATTCCCCGGCCAGCGGGGGGGTTTACAATGAGCAGTTCTTC	CASSYSPASGGVYNEQFF
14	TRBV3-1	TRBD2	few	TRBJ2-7	TGTGCCAGCAGCCAAGATTCGGAGCGGGGGCAGCAGTACTTC	CASSQDSERGQQYF
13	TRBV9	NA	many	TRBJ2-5	TGTGCCAGCAGCGTAGCAGCCCAAGAGACCCAGTACTTC	CASSVAAQETQYF
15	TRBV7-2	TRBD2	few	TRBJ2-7	TGTGCCAGCAGTCGGGACTATCAGAGTTCCTACGAGCAGTACTTC	CASSRDYQSSYEQYF
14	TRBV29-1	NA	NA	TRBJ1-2	TGCAGCGTTGAATCGGCTACTTCTAACTATGGCTACACCTTC	CSVESATSNYGYTF
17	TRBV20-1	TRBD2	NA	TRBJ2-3	TGCAGTGCTAGAGACCTCGGGAGGGCCCTTGGCACAGATACGCAGTATTTT	CSARDLGRALGTDTQYF
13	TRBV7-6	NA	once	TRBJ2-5	TGTGCCAGCAGCTTCCGGTGGCAAGAGACCCAGTACTTC	CASSFRWQETQYF
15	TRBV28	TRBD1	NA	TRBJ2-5	TGTGCCAGCAGTCAAGGGACAGGGCTGCGGGAGACCCAGTACTTC	CASSQGTGLRETQYF
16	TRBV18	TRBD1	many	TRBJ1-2	TGTGCCAGCTCACCACCGGGACAGGGGAGGAGCTATGGCTACACCTTC	CASSPPGQGRSYGYTF
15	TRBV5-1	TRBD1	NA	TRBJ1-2	TGCGCCAGCAGCTCCCCGGAGACAGGGGGTGGGGGCTACACCTTC	CASSSPETGGGGYTF
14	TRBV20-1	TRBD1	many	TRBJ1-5	TGCAGTGCTCCACAGGGGGGAGCAAATCAGCCCCAGCATTTT	CSAPQGGANQPQHF
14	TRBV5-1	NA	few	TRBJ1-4	TGCGCCAGCAGCTTGATGAAGGCGGGTGAAAAACTGTTTTTT	CASSLMKAGEKLFF
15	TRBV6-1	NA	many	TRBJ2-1	TGTGCCAGCAGCCTAGATGATGAGGGGGGGAATGAGCAGTTCTTC	CASSLDDEGGNEQFF
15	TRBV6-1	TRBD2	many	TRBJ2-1	TGTGCCAGCAGTTATTGGACTAGCGGAAACAATGAGCAGTTCTTC	CASSYWTSGNNEQFF
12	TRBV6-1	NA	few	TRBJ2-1	TGTGCCAGCAGTTATGGCCCGGGTGAGCAGTTCTTC	CASSYGPGEQFF
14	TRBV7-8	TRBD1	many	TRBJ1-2	TGTGCCAGCAGCTTTCTAGGGGGCAACTATGGCTACACCTTC	CASSFLGGNYGYTF
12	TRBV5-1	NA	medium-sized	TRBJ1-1	TGCGCCAGCAGCTTTGGAGGGACTGAAGCTTTCTTT	CASSFGGTEAFF
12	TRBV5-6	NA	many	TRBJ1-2	TGTGCCAGCAACTTACACGACTATGGCTACACCTTC	CASNLHDYGYTF
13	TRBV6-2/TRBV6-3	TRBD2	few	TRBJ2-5	TGTGCCAGCAACAAGCGGGGGGGGGAGACCCAGTACTTC	CASNKRGGETQYF